These T cell receptor beta chains were read from a single sample in a study of blood T cell repertoires in COVID-19. Sequenced by immunoSEQ multiplex PCR; TCRdb stores in-frame clones only, minus some. The table lists around 92,000 clones, under 85% of them singletons. The sequencing sample was made of peripheral blood. The source of these receptors is a woman aged 80 or over with acute or convalescent COVID-19. Each CDR3 is given with its conserved first and last residue. Each record gives: J gene, V gene, clone size, D gene, CDR3 DNA, CDR3 protein. D genes are given only for firm matches. For some rows the clone size is stated as once, few or many, or as a class when expanded; others skip it.

TRBJ2-5 | TRBV3-1/TRBV3-2 | - | - | TGTGCCAGCAGTAAAAGGGGCCAAGAGACCCAGTACTTC | CASSKRGQETQYF
TRBJ2-1 | TRBV24-1 | - | TRBD2 | TGTGCCACCAGTGACTTGGCTGGCGGGAGGAGCTCCTACAATGAGCAGTTCTTC | CATSDLAGGRSSYNEQFF
TRBJ2-2 | TRBV5-1 | - | TRBD1 | TGCGCCAGCAGCTCAGACAGGGGGCGCGACACCGGGGAGCTGTTTTTT | CASSSDRGRDTGELFF
TRBJ2-3 | TRBV5-1 | - | - | TGCGCCAGCAGCTTGGTTCCGGGAGATACGCAGTATTTT | CASSLVPGDTQYF
TRBJ2-4 | TRBV11-1 | - | TRBD2 | TGTGCCAGCAGCTTGGCGGGAGGGAAAAACATTCAGTACTTC | CASSLAGGKNIQYF
TRBJ2-3 | TRBV7-9 | - | - | TGTGCCAGCAGCCCGTCCGGGACAGATACGCAGTATTTT | CASSPSGTDTQYF
TRBJ2-2 | TRBV6-5 | - | - | TGTGCCAGCAGGACCCTAGGCGGCACCGGGGAGCTGTTTTTT | CASRTLGGTGELFF
TRBJ1-1 | TRBV6-5 | - | - | TGTGCCAGCAGTTCACAGTACACTGAAGCTTTCTTT | CASSSQYTEAFF
TRBJ1-2 | TRBV11-2 | - | - | TGTGCCAGCAGCTTAGCCCTTAACTATGGCTACACCTTC | CASSLALNYGYTF
TRBJ2-7 | TRBV6-2/TRBV6-3 | - | TRBD2 | TGTGCCAGCAGTTCACAGAACGGACTAGCGGGAGGATACGAGCAGTACTTC | CASSSQNGLAGGYEQYF
TRBJ2-3 | TRBV5-4 | - | TRBD2 | TGTGCCAGCAGCCGCCGGGAGGGCCAAAAAGATACGCAGTATTTT | CASSRREGQKDTQYF
TRBJ2-1 | TRBV4-1 | - | - | TGCGCCAGCAGCCAAGAGAGGACGGGAACGAACAATGAGCAGTTCTTC | CASSQERTGTNNEQFF
TRBJ2-3 | TRBV18 | - | TRBD1 | TGTGCCAGCTCACTACAACAGGGGCGCACAGATACGCAGTATTTT | CASSLQQGRTDTQYF
TRBJ2-1 | TRBV19 | - | TRBD2 | TGTGCCACCTCGCCGGGGGGGACTCGATACAATGAGCAGTTCTTC | CATSPGGTRYNEQFF
TRBJ2-6 | TRBV23-1 | - | - | TGCGCCAGCAGTCAATGGCTAGGGGCTGATGGGGCCAACGTCCTGACTTTC | CASSQWLGADGANVLTF
TRBJ2-5 | TRBV2 | - | - | TGTGCCAGCAGTCCCATCGAGACCCAGTACTTC | CASSPIETQYF
TRBJ2-7 | TRBV6-1 | - | TRBD1 | TGTGCCAGCAGTGAAGTGGGGCAGGGGGCGGGTGAGCAGTACTTC | CASSEVGQGAGEQYF
TRBJ1-2 | TRBV6-5 | few | - | TGTGCCAGCATGGAGTTCCGGCTTGGCGGCTACACCTTC | CASMEFRLGGYTF
TRBJ1-2 | TRBV18 | - | - | TGTGCCAGCTCACCAGTTGCAGGGTTGGACTATGGCTACACCTTC | CASSPVAGLDYGYTF
TRBJ1-2 | TRBV3-1/TRBV3-2 | once | - | TGTGCCAGCAGCCAAGGTCGTCAGAACTATGGCTACACCTTC | CASSQGRQNYGYTF
TRBJ2-2 | TRBV24-1 | - | - | TGTGCCACCAGTGATGGGGCGGATAGGGGCGGGGAGCTGTTTTTT | CATSDGADRGGELFF
TRBJ1-1 | TRBV15 | - | TRBD1 | TGTGCCACCAGCAGATCTGACAGGGGCACTGAAGCTTTCTTT | CATSRSDRGTEAFF
TRBJ1-1 | TRBV6-5 | - | - | TGTGCCAGCAGTCGCGAGGGGCCCACAGACAGGGAAGCTTTCTTT | CASSREGPTDREAFF
TRBJ2-1 | TRBV10-3 | once | TRBD1 | TGTGCCATCGGGGGACAGACTAACTCCTACAATGAGCAGTTCTTC | CAIGGQTNSYNEQFF
TRBJ2-1 | TRBV14 | - | - | TGTGCCAGCAGCCAGGGACTGGACAATGAGCAGTTCTTC | CASSQGLDNEQFF
TRBJ2-5 | TRBV9 | - | - | TGTGCCAGCAGCGAGTACAGGGCCCCGGGGACCCAGTACTTC | CASSEYRAPGTQYF
TRBJ2-7 | TRBV18 | - | TRBD1 | TGTGCCAGCTCACTTGGGACAGGGGTAGCCTACGAGCAGTACTTC | CASSLGTGVAYEQYF
TRBJ2-5 | TRBV3-1/TRBV3-2 | - | - | TGTGCCAGCAGCCCGGGTGGTTCGCAAGAGACCCAGTACTTC | CASSPGGSQETQYF
TRBJ1-1 | TRBV18 | - | TRBD1 | TGTGCCAGCTCATTCTCAGGGGGGAACACTGAAGCTTTCTTT | CASSFSGGNTEAFF
TRBJ2-1 | TRBV3-1/TRBV3-2 | - | - | TGTGCCAGCAGCCAAACTAGGGGGACCTACAATGAGCAGTTCTTC | CASSQTRGTYNEQFF
TRBJ1-6 | TRBV2 | - | TRBD1 | TGTGCCACCCGGACAGGGAACTATAATTCACCCCTCCACTTT | CATRTGNYNSPLHF
TRBJ2-5 | TRBV11-3 | - | TRBD1 | TGTGCCAGCAGCTATCGTACAGGGGAAGAGACCCAGTACTTC | CASSYRTGEETQYF
TRBJ2-3 | TRBV5-1 | - | - | TGCGCCAGCAGCTTGGGAGGGCCCACAGATACGCAGTATTTT | CASSLGGPTDTQYF
TRBJ2-1 | TRBV15 | - | - | TGTGCCACCAGCAGGGCACAGGGTTGGAATGAGCAGTTCTTC | CATSRAQGWNEQFF
TRBJ1-5 | TRBV5-1 | - | - | TGCGCCAGCAGCCCCCAAGGGGAGGGTCGGCAGCCCCAGCATTTT | CASSPQGEGRQPQHF
TRBJ2-2 | TRBV7-8 | - | - | TGTGCCAGCAGCTTATTAGAAGCAACCGGGGAGCTGTTTTTT | CASSLLEATGELFF
TRBJ1-3 | TRBV13 | - | - | TGTGCCAGCAGCCCGACCCTCGGGACAACTGGAAACACCATATATTTT | CASSPTLGTTGNTIYF
TRBJ2-7 | TRBV11-2 | - | TRBD2 | TGTGCCAGCAGCTTCACTAGCGGGCCCTACGAGCAGTACTTC | CASSFTSGPYEQYF
TRBJ1-1 | TRBV28 | once | TRBD1 | TGTGCCAGCAGTTTTCGGGGACAGGGAGGGTGGACTGAAGCTTTCTTT | CASSFRGQGGWTEAFF
TRBJ2-7 | TRBV11-2 | - | - | TGTGCCAGCAGCCCAGGGTGGGGTCACCTTGGCTTCCAGCAGTACTTC | CASSPGWGHLGFQQYF